What follows are 23 T cell receptor beta chains derived from one specimen sequenced in a study of blood T cell repertoires in COVID-19. TCRdb's copy holds only in-frame clones and misses some; the assay was immunoSEQ multiplex PCR. In the table there are 250,000 to 400,000 clones, roughly 90% of which are singletons. The specimen was peripheral blood. These receptors came from a woman in her thirties with COVID-19, enrolled during active disease.

This chain joins TRBV15 and TRBJ2-6, with a weak D call TRBD2 (5 bases). From germline, CDR1 is LNHNV and CDR2 YYDKDF (reference sequence). CDR3 length: 15 amino acids. V lost 5 bases, J lost 2 bases, and 10 bases lay in between. The CDR3 region is CATSWRSTGANVLTF. CDR3 nucleotides: TGTGCCACCAGCTGGAGGAGTACTGGGGCCAACGTCCTGACTTTC.

Of note for this clone: Its ends do not fully match the called genes, so a read error is possible. The genes are TRBV29-1 and TRBJ2-1, with D perhaps matching TRBD2 (5 bases). CDR1 is SQVTM and CDR2 is ANQGSEA in the germline V gene. CDR3 length: 13 amino acids. CDR3 coding DNA: TGCAACGTTAACGGGGATGGTAGCAATGAGCAGTTCTTC. Translating gives CNVNGDGSNEQFF.

The chain uses TRBV4-1 and TRBJ2-7, with D possibly TRBD2 on 6 matching bases. The CDR3 is 14 residues long. Per the germline V gene, CDR1 is MGHRA and CDR2 is YSYEKL. The V end lost 0 bases, the J end lost 2 bases, and 8 bases lay between the germline ends. The chain's CDR3 is CASSQDRLAYEQYF. CDR3 sequence (DNA): TGCGCCAGCAGCCAAGATCGACTAGCCTACGAGCAGTACTTC.

The CDR3 bases are TGTGCCAGCAGCTTGGACAGGGGAACTAACACCGGGGAGCTGTTTTTT. It translates to CASSLDRGTNTGELFF. The chain employs TRBV5-4 and TRBJ2-2; 7 bases match TRBD1. The CDR3 loop spans 16 amino acids. From germline, CDR1 is SGHNT and CDR2 YYREEE (reference sequence). Trimming removed 0 bases from V and 2 bases from J; junction bases left unmatched: 4.

V gene TRBV11-3 combines with J gene TRBJ2-1; 12 bases line up with TRBD2. Germline CDR1 and CDR2: SGHNT and YENEEA. V shed 3 bases and J 4 bases; nucleotides not matched to a gene: 13. The CDR3 is 19 amino acids. The DNA for the CDR3 is TGTGCCAGCAGCTTGGGACTAGCGGGCGTGGGATGGGGGTACAATGAGCAGTTCTTC. This sequence encodes CASSLGLAGVGWGYNEQFF.

The CDR3 region is CATSEGDRNYGYTF. The CDR3 DNA sequence: TGTGCCACCAGTGAGGGGGACAGGAACTATGGCTACACCTTC. V is TRBV24-1 and J is TRBJ1-2, with TRBD1 matching 8 bases. Germline V CDR1 and CDR2: KGHDR, SFDVKD. V dropped 4 bases and J dropped 2; count of bases not matched to a gene: 2. The CDR3 contains 14 residues.

This chain connects TRBV6-5 to TRBJ1-4; D is unresolved. The V gene lost 6 bases and the J gene lost 8 bases, with 16 bases spanning the gap. This CDR3 has 14 amino acids. The V gene's germline CDR1 is MNHEY and CDR2 SVGAGI. DNA of the CDR3: TGTGCCAGCAGACCCCGTCGGGGTCGAGAAAAACTGTTTTTT. This translates into CASRPRRGREKLFF.

This chain links TRBV10-2 with TRBJ2-7; 7 nucleotides align to TRBD2. V was clipped by 3 bases and J by 3 bases; unmatched bases: 11. Germline V gives CDR1 WSHSY, CDR2 SAAADI. The length of the CDR3 is 16 residues. The CDR3 sequence: CASSEGTGLVGYEQYF. As DNA, the CDR3 is TGCGCCAGCAGTGAAGGTACCGGACTAGTAGGCTACGAGCAGTACTTC.

The V gene is TRBV7-2, the J gene TRBJ2-7; weak D call: TRBD1 (6 bases). The CDR3 spans 14 residues. Trimming stripped 2 bases from V and 2 bases from J, with 10 bases between. Per germline, CDR1 SGHTA and CDR2 FQGNSA. Here the CDR3 reads CASSLHGQTYEQYF. The CDR3 coding sequence is TGTGCCAGCAGCTTACACGGACAGACCTACGAGCAGTACTTC.

This rearrangement joins TRBV6-5 to TRBJ1-1; D might be TRBD1 (5 bases). CDR1 and CDR2 (germline): MNHEY, SVGAGI. Deletions cut 0 bases from V and 5 bases from J, with 10 bases between. CDR3 length equals 14 residues. CDR3: CASSYSKGWTEAFF. As DNA, the CDR3 is TGTGCCAGCAGTTACTCTAAGGGGTGGACTGAAGCTTTCTTT.

This chain links TRBV6-6 with TRBJ1-5; 12 bases align to TRBD1. V lost 0 bases and J lost 10; bases outside the gene matches: 4. This CDR3 contains 15 residues. Germline V CDR1 and CDR2: MNHNY, SVGAGI (reference sequence). The CDR3 loop reads CASSYSGDRGQPQHF. The CDR3 DNA is TGTGCCAGCAGTTACTCGGGGGACAGGGGGCAACCCCAGCATTTT.

This chain joins TRBV10-2 and TRBJ2-2, with D uncertain. The CDR3 loop spans 13 amino acids. V was pared by 6 bases and J by 4 bases, with 9 bases between. Germline V CDR1 and CDR2: WSHSY, SAAADI. The CDR3: CASSLESTGELFF. Written as DNA, the CDR3 is TGCGCCAGCAGCCTAGAATCCACCGGGGAGCTGTTTTTT.

This clone was recorded a few times. The rearrangement uses TRBV7-2 and TRBJ2-7, with TRBD2 matching 10 bases. This CDR3 region has 16 residues. V lost 1 base to trimming and J lost 6 bases; unmatched junction nucleotides: 9. In germline, CDR1 is SGHTA, CDR2 FQGNSA. In DNA form, the CDR3 reads TGTGCCAGCAGCTTAGGTCGGTCTAGCGGGAGAGGCGAGCAGTACTTC. It encodes CASSLGRSSGRGEQYF.

As regards this clone: A junction boundary mismatches the germline segment, possibly from a read error. V gene TRBV28 combines with J gene TRBJ1-3, with D perhaps matching TRBD1 (6 bases). The length of the CDR3 is 15 residues. Germline lookup yields CDR1 MDHEN and CDR2 SYDVKM. The CDR3 region has the DNA TGTGCCAGCAGTCTATTGAACAGGGATGGAGACACCATATATTTT. It yields the protein CASSLLNRDGDTIYF. Full variable domain (outside the CDR3, taken from reference TRBV28 and TRBJ1-3): DVKVTQSSRYLVKRTGEKVFLECVQDMDHENMFWYRQDPGLGLRLIYFSYDVKMKEKGDIPEGYSVSREKKERFSLILESASTNQTSMYLCASSLLNRDGDTIYFGEGSWLTVV.

The V call is TRBV5-1, the J call TRBJ2-2; TRBD2 matches at 10 bases. Per the germline V gene, CDR1 is SGHRS and CDR2 is YFSETQ. The V segment lost 0 bases and the J segment 4 bases; nucleotides outside the gene matches: 3. There are 16 residues in the CDR3. The CDR3 region has the DNA TGCGCCAGCAGCTTGGTAGCGGGAGGCCCCACCGGGGAGCTGTTTTTT. Translation: CASSLVAGGPTGELFF.

The chain carries TRBV7-8 and TRBJ1-1; D is undetermined. V dropped 5 bases and J dropped 1 base, with 17 bases sitting between them. Germline V gene data show CDR1 as SGHVS and CDR2 as FQNEAQ. The CDR3 covers 16 residues. The CDR3: CASSHHTRTENTEAFF. The DNA for the CDR3 is TGTGCCAGCAGCCATCACACCCGCACAGAGAACACTGAAGCTTTCTTT.

The rearrangement joins TRBV14 to TRBJ2-1; TRBD2 matches 12 bases. There are 17 residues in the CDR3. Germline V CDR1 and CDR2: SGHDN, FVKESK. V lost 4 bases and J lost 6; bases outside the gene matches: 10. The CDR3 region has the DNA TGTGCCAGCAGCCCCAGACTAGCGGGAGTGATCGGCAATGAGCAGTTCTTC. This gives the protein CASSPRLAGVIGNEQFF.

The chain joins TRBV6-6 to TRBJ2-1; 12 nucleotides agree with TRBD2. Germline V gives CDR1 MNHNY, CDR2 SVGAGI (reference sequence). The junction had 3 bases not matched to a gene; V was cut back by 0 bases and J by 6 bases. CDR3 length equals 16 residues. The CDR3 is CASSYSTSGRINEQFF. In nucleotides, the CDR3 is TGTGCCAGCAGTTACTCTACTAGCGGGAGGATCAATGAGCAGTTCTTC.

In this sample, this clone turned up once. V gene TRBV5-6 combines with J gene TRBJ2-3, with D perhaps matching TRBD2 (6 bases). V shed 4 bases and J shed 0 bases, with 6 bases lying between them. The germline V gene has CDR1 SGHDT and CDR2 YYEEEE. This CDR3 spans 13 amino acids. CDR3 protein: CASSGTSTDTQYF. Written as DNA, the CDR3 is TGTGCCAGCAGCGGGACTAGCACAGATACGCAGTATTTT.

The CDR3 protein is CASSLAGGPNEQFF. In DNA, the CDR3 is TGTGCCAGCAGTTTAGCGGGAGGGCCGAATGAGCAGTTCTTC. The rearrangement uses TRBV27 and TRBJ2-1; 9 positions agree with TRBD2. Trimming cost V 2 bases and J 7 bases; bases outside gene matches: 3. CDR3 length: 14 residues. The V gene's germline CDR1 is MNHEY and CDR2 SMNVEV (reference sequence).

V gene TRBV6-1 combines with J gene TRBJ1-2; D might be TRBD1 (5 bases). Trimming left V 4 bases short and J 2 bases short, with 20 bases between. CDR3 length: 17 amino acids. Germline V gene data show CDR1 as MNHNS and CDR2 as SASEGT. In DNA, the CDR3 is TGTGCCAGCAGTGTAATCTTCGGGGGGACGGGGAACTATGGCTACACCTTC. Encoded protein: CASSVIFGGTGNYGYTF.

The rearrangement uses TRBV27 and TRBJ1-2, with a possible D match to TRBD1 (6 bases). The CDR3 length is 12 residues. The ends were cut back, 8 bases at V and 2 bases at J, with 9 bases in the middle. The germline CDR1 and CDR2 sequences are MNHEY and SMNVEV (reference sequence). The CDR3 nucleotides are TGTGCCAGCGGGGACACCAACTATGGCTACACCTTC. Protein sequence: CASGDTNYGYTF.

V and J are TRBV19 and TRBJ1-1; 12 nucleotides align to TRBD1. The CDR3 is 16 amino acids. Germline values: CDR1 LNHDA, CDR2 SQIVND (reference sequence). V lost 8 bases to trimming and J lost 0 bases; unmatched junction nucleotides: 7. CDR3: CASQGQGAGLNTEAFF. The CDR3 DNA reads TGTGCCAGTCAGGGACAGGGGGCTGGGTTGAACACTGAAGCTTTCTTT.